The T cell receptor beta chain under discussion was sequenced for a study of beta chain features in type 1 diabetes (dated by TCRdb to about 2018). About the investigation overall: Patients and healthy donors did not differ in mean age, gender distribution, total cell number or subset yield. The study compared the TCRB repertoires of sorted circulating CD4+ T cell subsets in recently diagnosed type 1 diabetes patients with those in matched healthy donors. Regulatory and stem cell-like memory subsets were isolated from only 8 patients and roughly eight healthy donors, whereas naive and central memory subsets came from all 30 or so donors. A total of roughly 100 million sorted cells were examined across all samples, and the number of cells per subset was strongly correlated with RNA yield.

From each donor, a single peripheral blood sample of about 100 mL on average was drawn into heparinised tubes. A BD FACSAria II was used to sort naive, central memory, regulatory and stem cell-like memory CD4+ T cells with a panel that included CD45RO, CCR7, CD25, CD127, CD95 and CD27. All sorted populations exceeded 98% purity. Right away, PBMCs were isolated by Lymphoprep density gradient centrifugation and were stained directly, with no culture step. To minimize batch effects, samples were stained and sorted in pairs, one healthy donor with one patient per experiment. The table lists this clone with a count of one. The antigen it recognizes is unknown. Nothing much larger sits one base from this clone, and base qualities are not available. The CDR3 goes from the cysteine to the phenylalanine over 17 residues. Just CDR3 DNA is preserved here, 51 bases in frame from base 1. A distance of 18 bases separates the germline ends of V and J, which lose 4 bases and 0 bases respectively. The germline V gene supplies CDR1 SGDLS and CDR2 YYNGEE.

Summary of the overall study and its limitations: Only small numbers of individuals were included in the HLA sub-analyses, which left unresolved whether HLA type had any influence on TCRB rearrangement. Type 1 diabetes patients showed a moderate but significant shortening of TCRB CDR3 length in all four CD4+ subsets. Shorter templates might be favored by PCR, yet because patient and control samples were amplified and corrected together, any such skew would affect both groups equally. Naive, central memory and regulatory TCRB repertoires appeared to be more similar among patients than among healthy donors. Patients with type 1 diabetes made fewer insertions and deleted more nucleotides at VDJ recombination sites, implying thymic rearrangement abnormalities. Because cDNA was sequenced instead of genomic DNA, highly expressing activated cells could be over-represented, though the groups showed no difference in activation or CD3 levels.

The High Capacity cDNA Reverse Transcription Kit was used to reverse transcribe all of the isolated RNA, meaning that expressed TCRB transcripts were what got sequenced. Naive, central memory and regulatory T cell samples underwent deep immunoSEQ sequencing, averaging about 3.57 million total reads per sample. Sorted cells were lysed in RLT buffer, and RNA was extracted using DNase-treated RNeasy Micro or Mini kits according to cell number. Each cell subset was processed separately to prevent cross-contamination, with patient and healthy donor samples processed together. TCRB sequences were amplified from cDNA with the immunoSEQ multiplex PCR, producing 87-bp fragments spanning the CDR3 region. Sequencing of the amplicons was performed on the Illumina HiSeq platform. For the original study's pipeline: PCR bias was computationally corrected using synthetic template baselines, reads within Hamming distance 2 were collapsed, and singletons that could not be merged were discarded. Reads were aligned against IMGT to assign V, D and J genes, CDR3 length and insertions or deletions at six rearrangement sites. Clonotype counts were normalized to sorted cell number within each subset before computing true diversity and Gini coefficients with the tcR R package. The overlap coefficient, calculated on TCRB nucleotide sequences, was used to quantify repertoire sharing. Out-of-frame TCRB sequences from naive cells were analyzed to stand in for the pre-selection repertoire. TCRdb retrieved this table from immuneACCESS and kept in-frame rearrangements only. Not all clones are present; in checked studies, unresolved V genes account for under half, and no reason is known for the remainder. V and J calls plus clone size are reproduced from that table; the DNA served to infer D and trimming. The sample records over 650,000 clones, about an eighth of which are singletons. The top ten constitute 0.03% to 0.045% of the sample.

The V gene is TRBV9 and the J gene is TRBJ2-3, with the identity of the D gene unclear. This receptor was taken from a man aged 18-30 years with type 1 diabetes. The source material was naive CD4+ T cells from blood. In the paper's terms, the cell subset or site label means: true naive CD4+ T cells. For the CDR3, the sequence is CASSPVAFGSSTDTQYF. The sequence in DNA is TGTGCCAGCAGCCCCGTGGCGTTTGGGTCTAGCACAGATACGCAGTATTTT.